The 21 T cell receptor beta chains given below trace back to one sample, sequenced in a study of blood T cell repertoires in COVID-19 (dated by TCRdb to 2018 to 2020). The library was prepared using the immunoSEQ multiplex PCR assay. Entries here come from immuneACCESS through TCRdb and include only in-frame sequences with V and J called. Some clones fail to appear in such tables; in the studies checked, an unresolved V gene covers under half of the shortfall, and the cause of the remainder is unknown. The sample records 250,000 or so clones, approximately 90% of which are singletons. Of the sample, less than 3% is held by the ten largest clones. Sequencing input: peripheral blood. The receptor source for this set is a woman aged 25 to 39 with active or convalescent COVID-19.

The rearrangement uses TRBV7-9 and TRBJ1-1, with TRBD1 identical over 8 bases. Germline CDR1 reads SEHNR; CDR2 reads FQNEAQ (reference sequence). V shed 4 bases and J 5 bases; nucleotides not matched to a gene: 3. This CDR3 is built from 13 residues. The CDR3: CASSSRQGTEAFF. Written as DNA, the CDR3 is TGTGCCAGCAGCTCCCGACAGGGGACTGAAGCTTTCTTT.

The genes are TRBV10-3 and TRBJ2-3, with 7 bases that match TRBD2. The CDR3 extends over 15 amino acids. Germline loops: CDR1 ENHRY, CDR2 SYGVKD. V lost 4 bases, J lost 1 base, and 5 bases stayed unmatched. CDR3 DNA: TGTGCCATCAGTGCCACGGGGGGAGGCACAGATACGCAGTATTTT. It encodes CAISATGGGTDTQYF.

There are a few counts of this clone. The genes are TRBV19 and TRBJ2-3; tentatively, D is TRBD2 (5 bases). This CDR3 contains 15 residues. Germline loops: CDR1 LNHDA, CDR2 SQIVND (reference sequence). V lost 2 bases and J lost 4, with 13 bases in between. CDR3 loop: CASSISLAEADTQYF. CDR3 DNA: TGTGCCAGTAGTATAAGTCTAGCCGAGGCAGATACGCAGTATTTT.

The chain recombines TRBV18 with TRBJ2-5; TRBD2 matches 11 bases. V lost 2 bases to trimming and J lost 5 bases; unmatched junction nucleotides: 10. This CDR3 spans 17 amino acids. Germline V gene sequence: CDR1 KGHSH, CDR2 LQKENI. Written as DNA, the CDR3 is TGTGCCAGCTCACCAAGACTAGCGGGAAGGAACGGCGAGACCCAGTACTTC. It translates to CASSPRLAGRNGETQYF.

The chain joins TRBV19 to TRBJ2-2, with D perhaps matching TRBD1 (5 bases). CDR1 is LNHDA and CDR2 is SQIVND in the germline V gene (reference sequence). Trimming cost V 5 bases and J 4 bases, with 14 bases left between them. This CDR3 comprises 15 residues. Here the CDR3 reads CASSRNLGVTGELFF. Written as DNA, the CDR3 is TGTGCCAGTAGTCGGAACTTAGGGGTCACCGGGGAGCTGTTTTTT.

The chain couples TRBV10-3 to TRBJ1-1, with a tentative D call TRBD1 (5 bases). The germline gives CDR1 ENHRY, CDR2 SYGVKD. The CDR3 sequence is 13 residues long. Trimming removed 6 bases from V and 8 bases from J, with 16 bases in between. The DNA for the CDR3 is TGTGCCATCAGCGTAAAGCTACAGGCCGAAGCTTTCTTT. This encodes CAISVKLQAEAFF.

The CDR3: CASSLAGGSHNEQFF. The DNA of the CDR3 is TGTGCCAGCAGTTTAGCGGGGGGAAGCCACAATGAGCAGTTCTTC. V gene TRBV27 combines with J gene TRBJ2-1; 8 nucleotides align to TRBD2. V shed 2 bases, J shed 5 bases, and the junction held 5 bases outside the gene matches. The CDR3 sequence is 15 residues long. Germline values: CDR1 MNHEY, CDR2 SMNVEV (reference sequence).

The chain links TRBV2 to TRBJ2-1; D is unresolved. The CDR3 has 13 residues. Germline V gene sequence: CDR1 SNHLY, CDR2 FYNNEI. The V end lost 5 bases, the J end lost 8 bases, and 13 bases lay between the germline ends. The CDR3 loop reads CASSLGQTYEQFF. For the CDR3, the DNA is TGTGCCAGCAGTCTGGGCCAGACCTATGAGCAGTTCTTC.

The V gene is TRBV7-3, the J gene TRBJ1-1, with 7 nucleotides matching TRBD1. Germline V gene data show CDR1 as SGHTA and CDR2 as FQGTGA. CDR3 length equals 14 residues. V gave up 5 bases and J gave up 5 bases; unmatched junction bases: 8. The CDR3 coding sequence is TGTGCCAGCAGCCCAGGGGGAAGTGGGACTGAAGCTTTCTTT. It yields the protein CASSPGGSGTEAFF.

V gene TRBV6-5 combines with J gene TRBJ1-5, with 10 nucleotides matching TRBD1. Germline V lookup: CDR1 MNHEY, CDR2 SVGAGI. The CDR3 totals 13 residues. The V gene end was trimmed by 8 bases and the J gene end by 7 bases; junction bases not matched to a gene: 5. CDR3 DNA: TGTGCCAGCTCCGGGACAGGGGCCCAGCCCCAGCATTTT. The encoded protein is CASSGTGAQPQHF.

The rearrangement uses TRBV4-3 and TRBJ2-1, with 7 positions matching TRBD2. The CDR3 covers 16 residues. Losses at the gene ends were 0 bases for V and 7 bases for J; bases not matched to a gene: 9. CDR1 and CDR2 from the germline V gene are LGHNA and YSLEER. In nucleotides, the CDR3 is TGCGCCAGCAGCCAAGAAAGTCCGGGGGGTGGGAATGAGCAGTTCTTC. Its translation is CASSQESPGGGNEQFF.

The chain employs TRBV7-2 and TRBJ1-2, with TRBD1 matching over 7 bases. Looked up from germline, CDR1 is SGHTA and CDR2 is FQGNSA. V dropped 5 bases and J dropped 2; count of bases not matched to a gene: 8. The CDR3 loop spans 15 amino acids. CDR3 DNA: TGTGCCAGCAGCCCGGAGACAGGGAACAACTATGGCTACACCTTC. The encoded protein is CASSPETGNNYGYTF.

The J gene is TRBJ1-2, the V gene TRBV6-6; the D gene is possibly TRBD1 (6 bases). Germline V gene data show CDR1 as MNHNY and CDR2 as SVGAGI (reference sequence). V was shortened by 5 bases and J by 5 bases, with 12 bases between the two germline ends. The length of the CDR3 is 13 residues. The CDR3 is CASSKDSQYGYTF. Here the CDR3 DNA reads TGTGCCAGCAGTAAGGACAGTCAATATGGCTACACCTTC.

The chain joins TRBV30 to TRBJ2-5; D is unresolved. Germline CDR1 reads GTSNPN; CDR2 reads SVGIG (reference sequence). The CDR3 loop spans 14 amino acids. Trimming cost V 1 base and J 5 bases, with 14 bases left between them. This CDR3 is CAWSGQNSMETQYF. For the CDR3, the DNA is TGTGCCTGGAGTGGCCAGAATAGCATGGAGACCCAGTACTTC.

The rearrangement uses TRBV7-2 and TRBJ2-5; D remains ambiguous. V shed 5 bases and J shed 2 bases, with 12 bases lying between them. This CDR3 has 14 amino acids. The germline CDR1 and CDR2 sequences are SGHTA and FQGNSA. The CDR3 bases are TGTGCCAGCAGCCCCCAAGTGCTACAAGAGACCCAGTACTTC. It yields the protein CASSPQVLQETQYF.

The CDR3 sequence: CASRPGSIGPLHF. The DNA of the CDR3 is TGCGCCAGCAGACCGGGTTCCATTGGACCCCTCCACTTT. The chain couples TRBV10-1 to TRBJ1-6; D gene uncertain. V lost 6 bases and J lost 12, with 15 bases in between. CDR1 and CDR2 (germline): WNHNN, SYGVQD (reference sequence). This CDR3 comprises 13 residues.

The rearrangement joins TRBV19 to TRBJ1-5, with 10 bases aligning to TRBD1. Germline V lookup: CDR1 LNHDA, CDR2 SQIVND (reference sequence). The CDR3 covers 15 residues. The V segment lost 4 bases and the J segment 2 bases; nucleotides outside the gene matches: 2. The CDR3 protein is CASSTGTGGNQPQHF. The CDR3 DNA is TGTGCCAGTAGTACCGGGACAGGGGGCAATCAGCCCCAGCATTTT.

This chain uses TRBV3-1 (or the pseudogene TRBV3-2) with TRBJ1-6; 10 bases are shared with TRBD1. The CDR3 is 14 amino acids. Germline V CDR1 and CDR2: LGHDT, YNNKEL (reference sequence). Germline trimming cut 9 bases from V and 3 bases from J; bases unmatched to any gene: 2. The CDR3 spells CASWDRGYNSPLHF. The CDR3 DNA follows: TGTGCCAGTTGGGACAGGGGCTATAATTCACCCCTCCACTTT.

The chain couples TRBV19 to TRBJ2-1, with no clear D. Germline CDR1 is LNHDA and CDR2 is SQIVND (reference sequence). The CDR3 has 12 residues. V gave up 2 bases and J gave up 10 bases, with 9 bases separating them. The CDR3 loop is CASSILTGEQFF. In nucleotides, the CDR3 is TGTGCCAGTAGTATACTGACTGGGGAGCAGTTCTTC.

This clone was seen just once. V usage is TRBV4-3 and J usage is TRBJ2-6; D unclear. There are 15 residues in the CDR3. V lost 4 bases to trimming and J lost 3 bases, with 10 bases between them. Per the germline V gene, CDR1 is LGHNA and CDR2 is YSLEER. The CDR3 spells CASSPVLFGANVLTF. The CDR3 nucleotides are TGCGCCAGCAGCCCGGTCCTTTTTGGGGCCAACGTCCTGACTTTC.

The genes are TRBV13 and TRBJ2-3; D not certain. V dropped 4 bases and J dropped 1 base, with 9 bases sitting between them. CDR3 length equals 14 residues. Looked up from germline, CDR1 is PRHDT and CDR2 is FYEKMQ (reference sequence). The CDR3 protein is CASSYSGGTDTQYF. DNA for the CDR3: TGTGCCAGCAGCTACAGTGGTGGCACAGATACGCAGTATTTT.